Listed below are T cell receptor beta chains from one sample, sequenced in a study of blood T cell repertoires in COVID-19. The assay was immunoSEQ multiplex PCR, and TCRdb's table has in-frame clones only and misses some. This table has fewer than 250,000 clones, about 91% appearing once. The specimen was peripheral blood. The receptors stem from a man between 25 and 39 years old with acute or convalescent COVID-19. Each CDR3 is given with its conserved first and last residue. Each record gives: V gene, clone size, J gene, D gene, CDR3 protein, CDR3 DNA. D genes are given only for firm matches. Size is stated for part of the rows, as once, few or many counts, or as a class when the clone is expanded.

TRBV7-2	-	TRBJ1-6	-	CASSLGPSAGRVSPLHF	TGTGCCAGCAGCTTAGGACCCAGCGCGGGGAGAGTATCACCCCTCCACTTT
TRBV16	-	TRBJ1-4	TRBD1	CASSPGTGSEKLFF	TGTGCCAGCAGCCCCGGGACAGGGTCCGAAAAACTGTTTTTT
TRBV7-8	-	TRBJ2-7	TRBD2	CASSFSGLGPYEQYF	TGTGCCAGCAGCTTCTCAGGACTAGGCCCCTACGAGCAGTACTTC
TRBV28	-	TRBJ1-2	TRBD1	CASSKQGIRDYGYTF	TGTGCCAGCAGTAAACAGGGGATTAGGGACTATGGCTACACCTTC
TRBV3-1/TRBV3-2	-	TRBJ2-7	TRBD2	CASSDGTSGTYEQYF	TGTGCCAGCAGCGACGGGACTAGCGGAACCTACGAGCAGTACTTC
TRBV3-1/TRBV3-2	-	TRBJ1-3	-	CASSLNDNSGNTIYF	TGTGCCAGCAGCCTAAATGACAACTCTGGAAACACCATATATTTT
TRBV18	once	TRBJ2-7	-	CASSPPTGSYEQYF	TGTGCCAGCTCACCACCTACAGGGTCCTACGAGCAGTACTTC
TRBV18	-	TRBJ1-3	-	CASSPRSVFSGNTIYF	TGTGCCAGCTCACCACGTTCGGTGTTCTCTGGAAACACCATATATTTT
TRBV12-3/TRBV12-4	-	TRBJ2-7	-	CASSLQGTYEQYF	TGTGCCAGCAGTCTACAGGGAACCTACGAGCAGTACTTC
TRBV6-4	-	TRBJ1-1	-	CASRMDSQNTEAFF	TGTGCCAGCAGGATGGACAGCCAAAACACTGAAGCTTTCTTT
TRBV5-1	-	TRBJ1-1	-	CASSFDGGANTEAFF	TGCGCCAGCAGCTTCGATGGGGGGGCGAACACTGAAGCTTTCTTT
TRBV5-1	-	TRBJ2-1	TRBD2	CASSLRAGVFDEQFF	TGCGCCAGCAGCCTCAGAGCGGGGGTATTTGATGAGCAGTTCTTC
TRBV7-2	-	TRBJ2-7	TRBD1	CASTLRVDRGRYEQYF	TGTGCCAGCACCCTAAGGGTGGACAGGGGACGGTACGAGCAGTACTTC
TRBV9	-	TRBJ2-1	TRBD1	CASSVGGRGKVNEQFF	TGTGCCAGCAGCGTAGGTGGCAGGGGGAAAGTTAATGAGCAGTTCTTC
TRBV20-1	-	TRBJ2-3	-	CSARMAAEQYF	TGCAGTGCTAGGATGGCCGCTGAGCAGTATTTT
TRBV3-1/TRBV3-2	-	TRBJ2-3	-	CASSHGRGLPDTQYF	TGTGCCAGCAGCCACGGACGGGGGTTGCCAGATACGCAGTATTTT
TRBV2	-	TRBJ2-7	-	CASSVRDTAYEQYF	TGTGCCAGCAGTGTCCGGGACACCGCCTACGAGCAGTACTTC
TRBV6-1	-	TRBJ2-3	TRBD2	CASSGSGLAKPTDTQYF	TGTGCCAGCAGTGGGTCAGGACTAGCTAAACCAACAGATACGCAGTATTTT
TRBV12-3/TRBV12-4	-	TRBJ2-7	TRBD1	CASRAGGLQYF	TGTGCCAGCAGGGCAGGGGGCTTGCAGTACTTC
TRBV6-5	-	TRBJ1-5	-	CASRQGFNQPQHF	TGTGCCAGCAGACAGGGATTTAATCAGCCCCAGCATTTT
TRBV18	-	TRBJ2-2	-	CASSPRNTGELFF	TGTGCCAGCTCACCCAGGAACACCGGGGAGCTGTTTTTT
TRBV3-1/TRBV3-2	-	TRBJ2-1	TRBD2	CASSQRPGLAFF	TGTGCCAGCAGCCAACGTCCGGGACTAGCTTTCTTC
TRBV11-2	-	TRBJ2-7	-	CASSLTNVATEQYF	TGTGCCAGCAGCTTAACGAATGTAGCTACCGAGCAGTACTTC
TRBV14	-	TRBJ1-1	-	CASSQVGHRRTEAFF	TGTGCCAGCAGCCAAGTTGGCCACAGAAGAACTGAAGCTTTCTTT
TRBV7-9	-	TRBJ1-2	TRBD1	CASSDRVSNYGYTF	TGTGCCAGCAGCGACAGGGTTTCTAACTATGGCTACACCTTC
TRBV6-6	-	TRBJ2-7	TRBD1	CASSYWDREYEQYF	TGTGCCAGCAGCTACTGGGACAGGGAATATGAGCAGTACTTC
TRBV7-9	-	TRBJ2-1	TRBD2	CASRTGGQHEQFF	TGTGCCAGCAGGACGGGAGGTCAGCATGAGCAGTTCTTC
TRBV27	-	TRBJ2-1	TRBD1	CASSILTGQLSYNEQFF	TGTGCCAGCAGTATCCTCACGGGACAGCTATCCTACAATGAGCAGTTCTTC